This T cell receptor (beta chain) was sequenced for a study of T cells after yellow fever vaccination. Overall study results and limits: The booster response re-showed most primary clones: around 97% CD4, over 80% CD8.

Worth noting for this clonotype: The antigen remains unidentified.

This CDR3 has 15 residues. V was cut by 6 bases and J by 3 bases, with 18 bases left in between. Germline V CDR1 and CDR2: SGHDT, YYEEEE. TCRdb recomputed calls from the 5' RACE reads with MiXCR, one row per CDR3 protein. The table has hundreds of thousands of distinct CDR3 sequences, about 5% seen once; the top ten hold roughly 3.5%. This receptor was obtained from a man younger than 35 who received the YFV17D yellow fever vaccine. The material sequenced was CD4+ T cells sorted from PBMCs, taken on the day of the yellow fever booster vaccination. This chain links TRBV5-6 with TRBJ1-2, with D tentatively TRBD1 (5 bases). The CDR3 nucleotides are TGTGCCAGCACCCCAGCGGACACCCCGTACTATGGCTACACCTTC. Its translation: CASTPADTPYYGYTF.